This T cell receptor (beta chain) came from a study of blood T cell repertoires in COVID-19. Overall study context: The cDNA or gDNA used as material had been derived from T cells, B-cell-depleted T cells, or PBMCs.

Cohorts were assigned according to the clinical history that participants reported. The recovered donors of Cohort 3 showed two negative PCRs, clearance, or symptom resolution. TCRdb's copy holds only in-frame clones and misses some; the assay was immunoSEQ multiplex PCR. The sample has roughly 450,000 clones, roughly 88% seen once. Sequencing input: PBMCs or T cells enriched from blood (not recorded which). The sequence derives from a man between 18 and 35 years old who had recovered from COVID-19.

The CDR3 is CASSSRQGAGEQYF. The CDR3 bases are TGTGCCAGCAGCTCTAGACAGGGGGCTGGGGAGCAGTACTTC. The genes are TRBV7-2 and TRBJ2-7, with TRBD1 identical over 10 bases. J lost 7 bases, V lost 4 bases, and 7 bases had no gene match. Germline V gives CDR1 SGHTA, CDR2 FQGNSA. The length of the CDR3 is 14 residues.